This T cell receptor beta chain is from a study of cytomegalovirus exposure and HLA in healthy donors. Study-wide results and limits: A later analysis found TCR association rates differed by HLA locus, highest for DRB1 and lowest for HLA-C. Likely technical artifact: a cluster of highly shared sequence variants. The Asian-associated ancestry cluster reportedly had fewer N-insertions than the approximately 670-donor mean in a later analysis.

Trimming took 5 bases from V and 5 from J; bases not matched to a gene: 10. The length of the CDR3 is 15 residues. Germline V CDR1 and CDR2: MDHEN, SYDVKM. In this sample, this clone turned up a few times. Its antigen is still unknown. A multiplex PCR was run with 60 Vbeta primers and 13 Jbeta primers. Authors' processing steps: There were around 77 million unique TCR beta chains by a later count, and about 12 million of them were shared. Some clones are missing from TCRdb's copy, which holds only in-frame ones; the method was immunoSEQ multiplex PCR. The DNA gave D and trimming, while V, J and clone size come from that table. The table shows some 99,000 clones, with 76% occurring only once.

Source material: PBMCs. J is TRBJ2-7 and V is TRBV28, with 9 bases that match TRBD1. The clonotype originates from a man aged 40-49 years in good health and CMV-seronegative. The CDR3 region has the DNA TGTGCCAGCAGTACTTTTTGGGACAGGGCAGACGAGCAGTACTTC. Its protein is CASSTFWDRADEQYF.